Included here is one TCR beta chain sequence, with context. The antigen remains unidentified. The data stem from a study of T cell repertoires in cytomegalovirus infection. Study information: Shared public TCR beta signatures pointed to both CMV infection and a matching HLA type. Study results and caveats: Summed public TCR beta family frequency identified CMV carriers bearing the relevant HLA. The response measured ex vivo was dominated by TCR beta clonotypes (HLA-C-restricted and CMV-specific).

TCRdb processed the reads anew with MiXCR; each CDR3 protein has one entry. The sample has about 130,000 distinct CDR3 sequences; 20% to 30% are singletons. Germline-derived CDR1 and CDR2 are SGHNT and YYREEE (reference sequence). The V gene end was trimmed by 0 bases and the J gene end by 6 bases; junction bases not matched to a gene: 3. This CDR3 has 14 residues. The specimen sequenced was PBMCs, sequenced either directly or after in vitro stimulation (not recorded which). This TCR came from a human donor in good health (CMV status not recorded). Some clones in this sample may be carry-over from other donors' samples. This chain links TRBV5-4 with TRBJ2-4, with TRBD2 identical over 7 bases. The CDR3 nucleotides read TGTGCCAGCAGCTTGGGGGGGGGGAGAAACATTCAGTACTTC. Translated, it gives CASSLGGGRNIQYF.